The sequence of this T cell receptor (beta chain) was determined in a study of cytomegalovirus exposure and HLA in healthy donors. Overall study results and limits: Being productive about 87% or about 30% of the time was typical of most TCR beta V segments in an earlier analysis. For presence/absence analyses, sequencing depth was assumed to be roughly uniform across donors.

Trimming removed 5 bases from V and 4 bases from J; junction bases left unmatched: 6. Germline CDR1 reads SGHRS; CDR2 reads YFSETQ. The CDR3 contains 13 residues. Researchers ran the PCR with 60 Vbeta and 13 Jbeta primers. Some clones are missing from TCRdb's copy, which holds only in-frame ones; the method was immunoSEQ multiplex PCR. The table records around 150,000 clones, about two thirds of them present only once. Notes on this clone: Its antigen remains unknown.

The sample comprised PBMCs. The genes are TRBV5-1 and TRBJ2-7, with 7 bases aligning to TRBD1. The receptor comes from a man in his fifties in good health and CMV-seropositive. DNA of the CDR3: TGCGCCAGCAGGGGGGACAGCGATTACGAGCAGTACTTC. This sequence encodes CASRGDSDYEQYF.